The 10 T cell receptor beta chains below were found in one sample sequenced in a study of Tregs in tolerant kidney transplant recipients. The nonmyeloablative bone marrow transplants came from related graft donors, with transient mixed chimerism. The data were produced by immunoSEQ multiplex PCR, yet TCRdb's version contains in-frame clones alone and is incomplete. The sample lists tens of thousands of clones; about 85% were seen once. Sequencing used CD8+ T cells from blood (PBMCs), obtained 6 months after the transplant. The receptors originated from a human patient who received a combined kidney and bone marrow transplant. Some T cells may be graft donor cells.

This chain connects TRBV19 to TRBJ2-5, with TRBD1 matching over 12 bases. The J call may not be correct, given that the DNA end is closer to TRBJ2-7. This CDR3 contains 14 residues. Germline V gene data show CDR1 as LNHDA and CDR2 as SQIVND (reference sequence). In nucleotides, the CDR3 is TGTGCCAGTAGTGTGGGACAGGGGGCTTACGAGCAGTACTTC. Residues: CASSVGQGAYEQYF.

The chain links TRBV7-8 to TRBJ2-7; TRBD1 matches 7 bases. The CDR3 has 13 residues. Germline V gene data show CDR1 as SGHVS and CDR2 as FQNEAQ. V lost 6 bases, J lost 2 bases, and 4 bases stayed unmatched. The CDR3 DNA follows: TGTGCCAGCAGGGAGGACAGGCCCTACGAGCAGTACTTC. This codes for CASREDRPYEQYF.

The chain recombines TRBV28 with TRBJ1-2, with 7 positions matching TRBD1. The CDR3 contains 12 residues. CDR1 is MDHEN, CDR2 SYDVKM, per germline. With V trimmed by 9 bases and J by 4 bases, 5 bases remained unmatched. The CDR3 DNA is TGTGCCAGTCGACAGGGATCCTATGGCTACACCTTC. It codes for CASRQGSYGYTF.

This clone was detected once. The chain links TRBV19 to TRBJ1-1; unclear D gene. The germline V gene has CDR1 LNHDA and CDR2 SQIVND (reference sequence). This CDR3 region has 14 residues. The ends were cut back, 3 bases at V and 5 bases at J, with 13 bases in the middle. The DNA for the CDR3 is TGTGCCAGTAGTATTTACGACGGAGTTACTGAAGCTTTCTTT. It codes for CASSIYDGVTEAFF. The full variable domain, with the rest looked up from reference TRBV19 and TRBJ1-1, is DGGITQSPKYLFRKEGQNVTLSCEQNLNHDAMYWYRQDPGQGLRLIYYSQIVNDFQKGDIAEGYSVSREKKESFPLTVTSAQKNPTAFYLCASSIYDGVTEAFFGQGTRLTVV.

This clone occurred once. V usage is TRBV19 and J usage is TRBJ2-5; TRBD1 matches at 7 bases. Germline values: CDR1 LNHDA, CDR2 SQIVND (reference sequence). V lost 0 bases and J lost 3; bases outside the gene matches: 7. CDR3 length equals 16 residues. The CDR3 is CASSIDPGQPKETQYF. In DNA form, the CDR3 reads TGTGCCAGTAGTATAGACCCGGGACAGCCAAAAGAGACCCAGTACTTC.

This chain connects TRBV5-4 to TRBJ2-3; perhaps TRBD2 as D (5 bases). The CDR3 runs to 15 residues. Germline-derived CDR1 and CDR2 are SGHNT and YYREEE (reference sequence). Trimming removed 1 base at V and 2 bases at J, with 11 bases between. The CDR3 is CASSLLPSNTDTQYF. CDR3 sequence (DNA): TGTGCCAGCAGCTTGCTTCCTAGCAACACAGATACGCAGTATTTT.

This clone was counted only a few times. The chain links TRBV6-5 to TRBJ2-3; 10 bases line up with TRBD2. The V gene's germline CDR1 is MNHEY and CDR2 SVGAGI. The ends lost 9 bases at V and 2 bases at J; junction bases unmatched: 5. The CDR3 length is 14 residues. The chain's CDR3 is CASLAGGHTDTQYF. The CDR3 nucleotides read TGTGCCAGTTTAGCGGGAGGTCACACAGATACGCAGTATTTT.

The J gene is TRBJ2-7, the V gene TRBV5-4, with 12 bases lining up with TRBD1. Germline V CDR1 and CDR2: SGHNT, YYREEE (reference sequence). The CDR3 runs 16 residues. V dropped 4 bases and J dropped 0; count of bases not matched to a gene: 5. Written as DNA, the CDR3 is TGTGCCAGCAGCCCGGGGACAGGGGGCGACTCCTACGAGCAGTACTTC. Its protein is CASSPGTGGDSYEQYF.

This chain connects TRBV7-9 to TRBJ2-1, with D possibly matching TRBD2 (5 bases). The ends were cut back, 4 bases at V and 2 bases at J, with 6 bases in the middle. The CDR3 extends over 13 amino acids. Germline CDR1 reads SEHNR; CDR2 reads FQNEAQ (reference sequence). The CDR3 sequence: CASSSGTYNEQFF. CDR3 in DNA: TGTGCCAGCAGCTCCGGGACCTACAATGAGCAGTTCTTC.

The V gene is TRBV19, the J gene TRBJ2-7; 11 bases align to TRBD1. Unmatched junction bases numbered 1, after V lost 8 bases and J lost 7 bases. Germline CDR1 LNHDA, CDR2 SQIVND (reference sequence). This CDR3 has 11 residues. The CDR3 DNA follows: TGTGCCAGTGGGACAGGGGGTGAGCAGTACTTC. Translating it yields CASGTGGEQYF. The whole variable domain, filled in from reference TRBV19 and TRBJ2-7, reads DGGITQSPKYLFRKEGQNVTLSCEQNLNHDAMYWYRQDPGQGLRLIYYSQIVNDFQKGDIAEGYSVSREKKESFPLTVTSAQKNPTAFYLCASGTGGEQYFGPGTRLTVT.